Listed below are T cell receptor beta chains from one sample, sequenced in a study of cytomegalovirus exposure and HLA in healthy donors. Some clones are missing from TCRdb's copy, which holds only in-frame ones; the method was immunoSEQ multiplex PCR. The table lists about 200,000 clones, 73% of them singletons. Sequencing was done on a sample of PBMCs. The source of these receptors is a woman under 40 in good health and CMV-seronegative. Each CDR3 is given with its conserved first and last residue.

V gene	CDR3 protein
TRBV25-1	CASSDSRGSGANVLTF
TRBV6-1	CASTGNGGGLYEQYF
TRBV4-3	CASSLFATGYEQYF
TRBV11-2	CAGSVETGHTEAFF
TRBV5-4	CASKSAGETNYGYTF
TRBV7-9	CASSQGLAGSTYEQYF
TRBV7-8	CASSSLADTQYF
TRBV15	CATSVQGATKETQYF
TRBV5-1	CASSLPQGGSYEQYF
TRBV5-1	CASSLAGRGSTEAFF
TRBV6-5	CASRRGGGDWETQYF
TRBV19	CASSIGLAGGDYNEQFF
TRBV28	CASSQASQGARVEKLFF
TRBV30	CAWRSGPNPNTGELFF
TRBV7-8	CASSFNRETQYF
TRBV27	CASSALAGSTEAFF